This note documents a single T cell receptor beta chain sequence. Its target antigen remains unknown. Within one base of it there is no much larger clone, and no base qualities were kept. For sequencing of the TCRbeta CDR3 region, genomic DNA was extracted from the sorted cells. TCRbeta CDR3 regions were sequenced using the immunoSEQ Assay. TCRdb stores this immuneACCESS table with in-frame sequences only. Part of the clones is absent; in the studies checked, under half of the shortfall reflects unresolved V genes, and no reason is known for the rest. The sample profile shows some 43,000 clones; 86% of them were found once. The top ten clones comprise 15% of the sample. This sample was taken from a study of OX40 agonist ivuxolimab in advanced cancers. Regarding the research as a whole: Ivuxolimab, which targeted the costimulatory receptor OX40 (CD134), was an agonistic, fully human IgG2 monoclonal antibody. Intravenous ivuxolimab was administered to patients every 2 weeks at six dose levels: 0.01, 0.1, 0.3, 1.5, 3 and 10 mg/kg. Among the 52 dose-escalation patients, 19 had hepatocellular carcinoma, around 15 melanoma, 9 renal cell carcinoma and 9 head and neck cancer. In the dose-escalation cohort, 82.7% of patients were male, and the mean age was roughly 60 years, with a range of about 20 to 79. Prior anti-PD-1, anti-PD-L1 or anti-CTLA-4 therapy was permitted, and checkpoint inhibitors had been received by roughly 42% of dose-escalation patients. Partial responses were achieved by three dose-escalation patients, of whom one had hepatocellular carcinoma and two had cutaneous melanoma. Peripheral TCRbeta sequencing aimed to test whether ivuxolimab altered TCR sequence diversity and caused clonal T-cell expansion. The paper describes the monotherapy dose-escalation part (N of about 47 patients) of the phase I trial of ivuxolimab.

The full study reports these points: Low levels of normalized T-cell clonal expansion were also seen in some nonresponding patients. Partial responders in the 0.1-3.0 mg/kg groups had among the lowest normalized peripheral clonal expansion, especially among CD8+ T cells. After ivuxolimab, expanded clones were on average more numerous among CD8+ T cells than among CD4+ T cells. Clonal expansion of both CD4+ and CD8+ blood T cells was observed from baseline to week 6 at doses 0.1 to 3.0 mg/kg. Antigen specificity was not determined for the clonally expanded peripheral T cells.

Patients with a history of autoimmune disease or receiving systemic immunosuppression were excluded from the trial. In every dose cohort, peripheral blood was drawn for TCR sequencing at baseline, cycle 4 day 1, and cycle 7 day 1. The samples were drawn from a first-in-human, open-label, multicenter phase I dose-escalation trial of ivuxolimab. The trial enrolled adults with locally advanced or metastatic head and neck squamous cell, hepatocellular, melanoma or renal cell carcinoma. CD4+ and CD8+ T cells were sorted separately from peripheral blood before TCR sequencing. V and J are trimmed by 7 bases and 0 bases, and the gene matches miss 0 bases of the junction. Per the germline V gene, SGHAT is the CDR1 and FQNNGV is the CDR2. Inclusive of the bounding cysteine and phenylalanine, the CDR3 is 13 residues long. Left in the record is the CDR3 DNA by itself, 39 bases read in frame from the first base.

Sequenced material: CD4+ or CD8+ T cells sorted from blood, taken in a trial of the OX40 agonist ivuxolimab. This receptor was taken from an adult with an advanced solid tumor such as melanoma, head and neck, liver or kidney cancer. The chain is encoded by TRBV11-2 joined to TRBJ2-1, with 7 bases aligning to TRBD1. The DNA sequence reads TGTGCCAGCACAGGGGGCTCCTACAATGAGCAGTTCTTC. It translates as CASTGGSYNEQFF.